These T cell receptor beta chains were read from a single sample in a study of T-cell reconstitution after alpha-beta-depleted transplantation in children. TCRdb passed the PCR reads through MiXCR, listing each CDR3 protein once. The data contain hundreds of thousands of distinct CDR3 sequences, under 15% of them singletons. The sequenced sample was PBMCs, mostly from graft donor cells, obtained 360 days after TCRalphabeta/CD19-depleted stem cell transplant. Receptor source: a male patient between 5 and 17 years old who had a stem cell transplant for acute myeloid leukemia, so the T cells may come from the graft donor. Both conserved end residues are part of each CDR3. A D gene is named only where the DNA matches it firmly. Only part of the rows carry a size: once, few, many, or a class if the clone is expanded.

cdr3_length: 15
clone_size: few
v_call: TRBV28
d_call: NA
j_call: TRBJ1-3
cdr3_nt: TGTGCCAGCAGTTTATGGGAGGGCTCTGGAAACACCATATATTTT
cdr3_aa: CASSLWEGSGNTIYF

cdr3_length: 13
clone_size: NA
v_call: TRBV25-1
d_call: NA
j_call: TRBJ2-5
cdr3_nt: TGTGCCAGCAGAGGAACTAGTCGTAAGACCCAGTACTTC
cdr3_aa: CASRGTSRKTQYF

cdr3_length: 15
clone_size: many
v_call: TRBV5-1
d_call: NA
j_call: TRBJ1-1
cdr3_nt: TGCGCCAGCAGCTTCTGGACAGATCGGGACACTGAAGCTTTCTTT
cdr3_aa: CASSFWTDRDTEAFF

cdr3_length: 13
clone_size: NA
v_call: TRBV6-5
d_call: NA
j_call: TRBJ2-3
cdr3_nt: TGTGCCAGCAGTTACCTAGGGGCAGATACGCAGTATTTT
cdr3_aa: CASSYLGADTQYF

cdr3_length: 15
clone_size: few
v_call: TRBV20-1
d_call: NA
j_call: TRBJ2-7
cdr3_nt: TGCAGTGCTCGATGGGGGGCGGGAGTCCCCTACGAGCAGTACTTC
cdr3_aa: CSARWGAGVPYEQYF

cdr3_length: 15
clone_size: many
v_call: TRBV6-1
d_call: TRBD1
j_call: TRBJ2-3
cdr3_nt: TGTGCCAGCAGCGGGGGACAGGGAGAAACAGATACGCAGTATTTT
cdr3_aa: CASSGGQGETDTQYF

cdr3_length: 16
clone_size: few
v_call: TRBV18
d_call: NA
j_call: TRBJ1-5
cdr3_nt: TGTGCCAGCTCACCAAGTAGGAGGGATAGCAATCAGCCCCAGCATTTT
cdr3_aa: CASSPSRRDSNQPQHF

cdr3_length: 15
clone_size: NA
v_call: TRBV7-2
d_call: NA
j_call: TRBJ2-3
cdr3_nt: TGTGCCAGCAGCTTAGCCAGGCAAGCGGCAGATACGCAGTATTTT
cdr3_aa: CASSLARQAADTQYF

cdr3_length: 17
clone_size: few
v_call: TRBV7-3
d_call: TRBD1
j_call: TRBJ2-2
cdr3_nt: TGTGCCAGCAGCTTATCCGCAAGGGGACAGTACACCGGGGAGCTGTTTTTT
cdr3_aa: CASSLSARGQYTGELFF

cdr3_length: 16
clone_size: many
v_call: TRBV27
d_call: TRBD2
j_call: TRBJ2-7
cdr3_nt: TGTGCCAGCAGCCCGCTGGTAGCGGGAGGGCCCTACGAGCAGTACTTC
cdr3_aa: CASSPLVAGGPYEQYF

cdr3_length: 17
clone_size: many
v_call: TRBV11-2
d_call: TRBD2
j_call: TRBJ2-5
cdr3_nt: TGTGCCAGCAGCTCCCCGGATCTAGCGGGAACCCAAGAGACCCAGTACTTC
cdr3_aa: CASSSPDLAGTQETQYF

cdr3_length: 13
clone_size: NA
v_call: TRBV20-1
d_call: TRBD2
j_call: TRBJ2-2
cdr3_nt: TGCAGTGCTAGGCCAGCGGGAGCCGGGGAGCTGTTTTTT
cdr3_aa: CSARPAGAGELFF

cdr3_length: 18
clone_size: many
v_call: TRBV7-2
d_call: TRBD2
j_call: TRBJ2-1
cdr3_nt: TGTGCCAGCAGCTTGAGTGCTATAGCGGGAGATCTCTACAATGAGCAGTTCTTC
cdr3_aa: CASSLSAIAGDLYNEQFF

cdr3_length: 14
clone_size: few
v_call: TRBV20-1
d_call: TRBD1
j_call: TRBJ2-5
cdr3_nt: TGCAGTGCCCCCCCGCTGGCAGGGGGAGAGACCCAGTACTTC
cdr3_aa: CSAPPLAGGETQYF

cdr3_length: 13
clone_size: NA
v_call: TRBV20-1
d_call: NA
j_call: TRBJ2-5
cdr3_nt: TGCAGCCATCTCAACGGAATCCAAGAGACCCAGTACTTC
cdr3_aa: CSHLNGIQETQYF

cdr3_length: 15
clone_size: NA
v_call: TRBV12-3/TRBV12-4
d_call: TRBD2
j_call: TRBJ2-7
cdr3_nt: TGTGCCAGCAGCTCATTAGCGGGAGCGTCAGGCGAGCAGTACTTC
cdr3_aa: CASSSLAGASGEQYF

cdr3_length: 14
clone_size: NA
v_call: TRBV20-1
d_call: NA
j_call: TRBJ1-5
cdr3_nt: TGCAGTGCCAAAGGGTGGGGTAGCAATCAGCCCCAGCATTTT
cdr3_aa: CSAKGWGSNQPQHF

cdr3_length: 17
clone_size: few
v_call: TRBV6-1
d_call: NA
j_call: TRBJ2-3
cdr3_nt: TGTGCCAGCAGTCGAACACATAGCGCCTCTAGCACAGATACGCAGTATTTT
cdr3_aa: CASSRTHSASSTDTQYF

cdr3_length: 15
clone_size: NA
v_call: TRBV27
d_call: TRBD1
j_call: TRBJ1-1
cdr3_nt: TGTGCCAGCAGTCGTGAGACAGGGTGGAACACTGAAGCTTTCTTT
cdr3_aa: CASSRETGWNTEAFF

cdr3_length: 14
clone_size: NA
v_call: TRBV28
d_call: NA
j_call: TRBJ2-3
cdr3_nt: TGTGCCAGCAGGGAGGAGGGAAGGACAGATACGCAGTATTTT
cdr3_aa: CASREEGRTDTQYF

cdr3_length: 16
clone_size: few
v_call: TRBV7-9
d_call: NA
j_call: TRBJ2-5
cdr3_nt: TGTGCCAGCAGCTTCTTAACCTACCCGGAAAGGGAGACCCAGTACTTC
cdr3_aa: CASSFLTYPERETQYF

cdr3_length: 14
clone_size: few
v_call: TRBV10-3
d_call: NA
j_call: TRBJ2-7
cdr3_nt: TGTGCCATCAGCGGCCAGGGGAAACCCTACGAGCAGTACTTC
cdr3_aa: CAISGQGKPYEQYF

cdr3_length: 15
clone_size: few
v_call: TRBV20-1
d_call: TRBD2
j_call: TRBJ2-1
cdr3_nt: TGCAGTGCTAGAGGACTAGCGGGAGGCGACAATGAGCAGTTCTTC
cdr3_aa: CSARGLAGGDNEQFF

cdr3_length: 14
clone_size: few
v_call: TRBV2
d_call: NA
j_call: TRBJ2-1
cdr3_nt: TGTGCCAGCAGTGAAATTTTTAGCTACAATGAGCAGTTCTTC
cdr3_aa: CASSEIFSYNEQFF

cdr3_length: 17
clone_size: few
v_call: TRBV7-9
d_call: NA
j_call: TRBJ2-7
cdr3_nt: TGTGCCAGCAGCTTAGTTACAACCTCGGAGACTGACTACGAGCAGTACTTC
cdr3_aa: CASSLVTTSETDYEQYF

cdr3_length: 11
clone_size: few
v_call: TRBV29-1
d_call: NA
j_call: TRBJ1-1
cdr3_nt: TGCAGCGTGGAGGGGGGTACTGAAGCTTTCTTT
cdr3_aa: CSVEGGTEAFF

cdr3_length: 11
clone_size: NA
v_call: TRBV29-1
d_call: NA
j_call: TRBJ2-7
cdr3_nt: TGCAGCGTTGAAGAAGTGAATGAGCAGTACTTC
cdr3_aa: CSVEEVNEQYF